This TCR beta chain originates from a study of blood T cells in healthy people across ages. Study as a whole: Template-switching capture recovered about one barcoded beta molecule per two T cells.

Total RNA, at least 6 micrograms per sample, was extracted from PBMCs. Trimming took 5 bases from V and 5 from J, leaving 21 bases between them. CDR3 length: 15 amino acids. The V gene's germline CDR1 is DFQATT and CDR2 SNEGSKA (reference sequence). The sample holds a few counts of this clonotype. Using a J-beta primer mix together with a sample-barcoded 5' primer, a second PCR was run for about 6 to 11 cycles. A single record per CDR3 protein comes from TCRdb applying MiXCR to the 5' RACE reads. The table lists approximately 1.5 million distinct CDR3 sequences, around 35% of them singletons. The sequencing sample was made of blood. The chain couples TRBV20-1 to TRBJ2-5, with a weak D call TRBD2 (6 bases). The TCR was taken from a woman aged 25-40 years in good health. This CDR3 reads CSAPPRSSRGETQYF. The CDR3 DNA reads as TGCAGTGCTCCCCCGAGGTCTTCACGGGGGGAGACCCAGTACTTC.